This T cell receptor (beta chain) was profiled in a study of T cells in Graves' hyperthyroidism and ophthalmopathy. When hyperthyroidism was first diagnosed, the blood sample was taken, preceding any ophthalmopathy symptoms. The PBMCs had their origin in 10 ml of fresh peripheral blood. Study outcomes and limitations: Ophthalmopathy and stable hyperthyroidism were separated by a 13 V-J model. Onset of ophthalmopathy came a median approximately 6.5 months after the model predicted it.

This clonotype showed up many times. What it binds is not known. The source material, RNA transcripts, was used to amplify TCR beta CDR3 regions. Researchers ran a first-round RT-PCR on the TCR CDR3 using the HTBI primer set. TCRdb analysed the multiplex PCR reads with MiXCR anew, one entry per CDR3 protein. The table includes hundreds of thousands of distinct CDR3 sequences, 18% detected once. Sequenced: blood. This sequence originates from a woman in her fifties or sixties with Graves' hyperthyroidism that later progressed to Graves' ophthalmopathy.

The CDR3 nucleotides read TGTGCCAGCAGCGTACAGTACGGGGGGGCCGGGACCGGGGAGCTGTTTTTT. This gives the protein CASSVQYGGAGTGELFF. The chain has TRBV9 and TRBJ2-2; 8 bases are a match to TRBD2. The length of the CDR3 is 17 residues. J lost 5 bases, V lost 1 base, and 10 bases had no gene match. Germline V gene sequence: CDR1 SGDLS, CDR2 YYNGEE.